The clone carrying this T cell receptor beta chain has just a few counts. The sample comes from a study of CD8+CD57+ T cells in acquired aplastic anemia. Investigators profiled TCR beta VDJ and CDR3 from genomic DNA template. Via MiXCR, TCRdb re-called the reads, giving one row per CDR3 protein. The table lists hundreds of thousands of distinct CDR3 sequences, around 32% of them singletons, with less than 1% in the top ten. This CDR3 has 12 amino acids. Trimming shortened V by 0 bases and J by 6 bases, and 9 bases separated the two germline ends. CDR1 and CDR2 from the germline V gene are GTSNPN and SVGIG (reference sequence). An expansion of CD8+CD57+ cells by flow cytometry had been shown in patients chosen for sequencing.

The clonotype originates from a human donor with aplastic anemia. This chain connects TRBV30 to TRBJ2-7; D may be TRBD1 (6 bases). The sequenced sample was sorted CD4+, CD8+, or CD8+CD57+ T cells (not recorded which) from PBMCs. CDR3 sequence: CAWSVQGGEQYF. For the CDR3, the DNA is TGTGCCTGGAGTGTACAAGGGGGCGAGCAGTACTTC.